This T cell receptor beta chain derives from a study of blood T cells in healthy people across ages. Sample-barcoded 5' priming and a J-beta primer mix drove a second PCR of roughly 7 to 11 cycles. Each cDNA molecule received a tag from a template-switch adaptor that had 12 random nucleotides. TCRdb reanalysed the 5' RACE reads using MiXCR and keeps one entry per CDR3 protein. The sample consists of about 640,000 distinct CDR3 sequences, 40% to 45% of them appearing once. Germline trimming cut 6 bases from V and 5 bases from J; bases unmatched to any gene: 7. The CDR3 totals 15 residues. The germline V gene has CDR1 MNHEY and CDR2 SVGEGT.

This TCR came from a man older than 75 in good health. The V and J genes are TRBV6-2 or TRBV6-3 and TRBJ2-3, with 11 bases identical to TRBD2. Sequencing used blood. CDR3 sequence reads: CASSLLAGARDTQYF. The DNA for the CDR3 is TGTGCCAGCAGCCTACTAGCGGGAGCTAGAGATACGCAGTATTTT.